Listed below are T cell receptor beta chains from one sample, sequenced in a study of T-cell reconstitution after alpha-beta-depleted transplantation in children. TCRdb re-called the PCR reads with MiXCR, one entry per CDR3 protein. The table records just over 350,000 distinct CDR3 sequences, about an eighth of them present only once. Sequenced here: PBMCs, sampled from the stem cell graft. The receptors were sampled from a human donor who donated a stem cell graft to a child with Fanconi anemia. CDR3s include the opening cysteine and the closing phenylalanine or tryptophan. D genes are given only for firm matches. Some rows have no size entry. The others give once, few or many, or a class for an expanded clone.

clone_size,d_call,j_call,v_call,cdr3_aa,cdr3_nt
-,-,TRBJ2-2,TRBV5-1,CASCPRVSLYTGELFF,TGCGCCAGCTGTCCCCGAGTGTCGCTATACACCGGGGAGCTGTTTTTT
many,TRBD1,TRBJ2-1,TRBV7-9,CATPRDSGLWEQFF,TGTGCCACCCCACGGGACAGTGGGCTATGGGAGCAGTTCTTC
many,TRBD1,TRBJ2-5,TRBV4-1,CASSQVGTGGQYF,TGCGCCAGCAGCCAAGTTGGGACAGGGGGCCAGTACTTC
few,TRBD2,TRBJ2-1,TRBV28,CASSLHGLAGGGDNEQFF,TGTGCCAGCAGTTTACATGGACTAGCGGGGGGAGGGGACAATGAGCAGTTCTTC
many,-,TRBJ2-1,TRBV12-3/TRBV12-4,CASSLSTENEQFF,TGTGCCAGCAGTTTATCTACTGAGAATGAGCAGTTCTTC
many,TRBD1,TRBJ2-1,TRBV20-1,CSATRDRVINEQFF,TGCAGTGCTACCCGGGACAGGGTAATCAATGAGCAGTTCTTC
-,-,TRBJ2-1,TRBV5-1,CASSLSTQYNEQFF,TGCGCCAGCAGCTTATCGACACAGTACAATGAGCAGTTCTTC
-,TRBD1,TRBJ1-5,TRBV11-1,CASSLGAGGERQPQHF,TGTGCCAGCAGCTTAGGGGCAGGGGGCGAGAGGCAGCCCCAGCATTTT
many,TRBD1,TRBJ2-7,TRBV12-3/TRBV12-4,CASSFGTGEQYF,TGTGCCAGCAGTTTCGGGACAGGGGAGCAGTACTTC
-,-,TRBJ2-7,TRBV4-2,CASSQGGSGIYEQYF,TGTGCCAGCAGCCAAGGTGGGTCAGGCATCTACGAGCAGTACTTC
few,-,TRBJ2-2,TRBV3-1,CASSQGIGELFF,TGTGCCAGCAGCCAAGGAATCGGGGAGCTGTTTTTT
few,-,TRBJ2-2,TRBV27,CASSLVATGTGELFF,TGTGCCAGCAGTTTAGTTGCAACGGGCACCGGGGAGCTGTTTTTT
few,TRBD1,TRBJ1-2,TRBV18,CASSGTDYGYTF,TGTGCCAGCTCAGGGACAGACTATGGCTACACCTTC
-,-,TRBJ1-1,TRBV2,CASSEYYGTPEAFF,TGTGCCAGCAGTGAATACTATGGAACCCCTGAAGCTTTCTTT
many,TRBD2,TRBJ2-5,TRBV15,CATSNTGTSQETQYF,TGTGCCACCAGCAACACCGGGACTAGCCAAGAGACCCAGTACTTC
-,TRBD2,TRBJ2-1,TRBV27,CASSSGTRSLLYNEQFF,TGTGCCAGCAGTTCCGGGACTAGATCTCTCCTATACAATGAGCAGTTCTTC
medium-sized,TRBD1,TRBJ2-4,TRBV12-3/TRBV12-4,CASRGQGLNIQYF,TGTGCCAGCAGAGGACAGGGATTAAACATTCAGTACTTC
-,-,TRBJ2-7,TRBV6-2/TRBV6-3,CASSYGRDFFFDEQYF,TGTGCCAGCAGTTACGGAAGGGATTTTTTCTTCGACGAGCAGTACTTC
few,-,TRBJ2-1,TRBV24-1,CATSSVGQAPYNEQFF,TGTGCCACCAGCAGCGTTGGTCAGGCGCCCTACAATGAGCAGTTCTTC
few,-,TRBJ2-5,TRBV9,CASSVATGLLETQYF,TGTGCCAGCAGCGTAGCTACCGGGCTTCTGGAGACCCAGTACTTC